This T cell receptor (beta chain) is drawn from a study of Ad26.COV2.S vaccination and SARS-CoV-2 variants (dated by TCRdb to the early 2020s). Background on the whole study: Donors in the vaccine arm were drawn from COV1001, a multicentre, randomized, double-blind, placebo-controlled phase I-IIa trial testing Ad26.COV2.S in healthy adults. Ad26.COV2.S was administered intramuscularly at a dose of 5x10^10 or 1x10^11 viral particles, either as one shot or as two shots given 56 days apart. The TCR-sequenced set comprised approximately 32 samples: approximately 20 Ad26.COV2.S vaccine recipients, 5 placebo recipients and 8 SARS-CoV-2 convalescent individuals. The specificity and breadth of SARS-CoV-2-reactive T cell receptors after Ad26.COV2.S vaccination were assessed by TCRbeta repertoire sequencing. Participants in the trial were split at random into five groups of five each, receiving low-dose or high-dose Ad26.COV2.S once or twice, or else placebo on both occasions. Blinding of investigators to trial group allocation was maintained during experiments and outcome assessment. Points the paper makes about the study in general: The study was not powered for comparison of responses between vaccine doses or regimens. Substantial breadth of spike-specific CD8+ and CD4+ T cell responses was reported after vaccination. Vaccine and placebo recipients had similar non-spike TCR breadth, a finding consistent with the vaccine containing only spike. Ad26.COV2.S recipients had higher spike-specific TCR breadth than placebo recipients (P = 0.0014). According to the authors, total T cell responses may have been underestimated by the TCR breadth and depth analyses.

This specimen's treatment or condition label, per the study, means: some 19 received Ad26.COV2.S at low or high dose, single or two shots; five or six received placebo; per-sample allocation not given. Repertoires of vaccine and placebo recipients were sequenced from samples taken on day 63 after the first injection. Between 29 July and 7 August 2020, Cohort 1b enrolled 20 to 30 adults aged 18-55 years at one site in Boston, USA. Ad26.COV2.S consisted of a replication-incompetent adenovirus type 26 vector by which a prefusion-stabilized SARS-CoV-2 spike protein from the original Wuhan strain was expressed. The CDR3 numbers 16 residues from cysteine through phenylalanine. The sequence is cut down to CDR3 DNA, 48 bases in frame from base 1. Reading the germline V gene gives CDR1 SGHTA and CDR2 FQGNSA. After removal of 1 base from V and 1 base from J, the junction retains 6 bases not matched to a gene.

The immunoSEQ Assay was used to sequence TCRbeta CDR3 regions. After extraction, genomic DNA underwent amplification by bias-controlled multiplex PCR, followed by high-throughput sequencing. In the authors' own workflow: To quantify the absolute abundance of every unique TCRbeta CDR3 region, sequences were collapsed and filtered. T cell fraction was estimated by normalization of TCRbeta template counts to usable DNA, with usable DNA being measured through amplification of reference genes present in all nucleated cells. Repertoire TCRs were annotated as SARS-CoV-2-specific when V gene, CDR3 amino acid sequence and J gene were exactly matched to a known reactive TCR set. The reference SARS-CoV-2 TCR set came from MIRA and was filtered for enrichment in COVID-19-positive ImmuneCODE repertoires, removing public or cross-reactive TCRs. Using the MIRA antigens, annotated TCRs were further analysed by specific ORF or by position within an ORF. Depth was the summed frequency of annotated unique rearrangements, while breadth was defined as annotated unique rearrangements over total unique productive rearrangements. TCR breadth was compared between groups using two-sided Wilcoxon rank-sum tests. TCRdb took over this immuneACCESS table, retaining in-frame rearrangements with V and J assigned. Such tables are incomplete; in checked studies, under half of the missing clones stem from an unresolved V gene, and the remainder is unexplained. That table supplies the V and J calls and clone size; D and trimming were determined from the DNA. This sample comprises around 450,000 clones, more than 75% of them detected only once. 3.6% of the sample lies in the top ten.

With respect to this clone: Its binding antigen is unknown. Per-base quality was not reported, and no clone a single base away is much larger than it.

Sequenced here: peripheral blood, sampled in a trial of Ad26.COV2.S vaccine versus placebo. Recombination linked TRBV7-2 to TRBJ1-1, and 7 junctional nucleotides match TRBD1. The TCR sequence derives from a person aged 18-65 years who received the Ad26.COV2.S COVID-19 vaccine or a placebo. The bases read TGTGCCAGCAGCTTAGACAGCGGGACAGAGAACACTGAAGCTTTCTTT. Protein translation: CASSLDSGTENTEAFF. The CDR3 plus the reference TRBV7-2 and TRBJ1-1 genes for the other parts give the full variable domain: GAGVSQSPSNKVTEKGKDVELRCDPISGHTALYWYRQSLGQGLEFLIYFQGNSAPDKSGLPSDRFSAERTGGSVSTLTIQRTQQEDSAVYLCASSLDSGTENTEAFFGQGTRLTVV.